These 17 T cell receptor beta chains originate from one sample sequenced in a study of T cell responses to AZD1222 COVID-19 vaccine. The protocol was immunoSEQ multiplex PCR, while the TCRdb copy is restricted to in-frame clones and leaves out a portion. The table has more than 70,000 clones, around nine tenths seen once. The sequenced sample was peripheral blood, obtained on day 0 of AZD1222 vaccination. The source is an adult in good health.

The rearrangement uses TRBV6-5 and TRBJ2-7, with D maybe TRBD1 (6 bases). This CDR3 comprises 14 residues. V lost 5 bases and J 0 bases, leaving 11 bases between the germline ends. In germline, CDR1 is MNHEY, CDR2 SVGAGI. In nucleotides, the CDR3 is TGTGCCAGCAGTACCGGACAGCTCTCCTACGAGCAGTACTTC. It specifies CASSTGQLSYEQYF.

The chain links TRBV2 to TRBJ2-1; no clear D. V lost 7 bases and J lost 0, with 7 bases in between. The length of the CDR3 is 13 residues. CDR1 is SNHLY, CDR2 FYNNEI, per germline. The CDR3 region has the DNA TGTGCCAGCACCCGGAGCTCCTACAATGAGCAGTTCTTC. Translation: CASTRSSYNEQFF.

The chain has TRBV7-2 and TRBJ1-1; perhaps TRBD1 as D (5 bases). Germline-derived CDR1 and CDR2 are SGHTA and FQGNSA. The CDR3 spans 16 residues. V dropped 3 bases and J dropped 1 base, with 15 bases sitting between them. CDR3 region: CASSFSSGGGNTEAFF. The CDR3 DNA is TGTGCCAGCAGCTTTTCATCAGGTGGGGGGAACACTGAAGCTTTCTTT.

The chain couples TRBV5-1 to TRBJ1-2, with 7 bases lining up with TRBD1. Germline V lookup: CDR1 SGHRS, CDR2 YFSETQ. Trimming removed 5 bases from V and 2 bases from J; junction bases left unmatched: 6. This CDR3 has 14 residues. The CDR3 loop is CASRPRQGNYGYTF. CDR3 DNA sequence: TGCGCCAGCAGACCCAGACAGGGCAACTATGGCTACACCTTC.

Here the CDR3 reads CASSPQGRGRAGYEQFF. The CDR3 DNA is TGCGCCAGCAGCCCCCAAGGGCGCGGGAGGGCCGGGTATGAGCAGTTCTTC. V and J are TRBV4-3 and TRBJ2-1; 9 positions match TRBD2. CDR1 and CDR2 (germline): LGHNA, YSLEER. The CDR3 extends over 17 amino acids. Trimming removed 4 bases from V and 8 bases from J; junction bases left unmatched: 15.

The J gene is TRBJ1-2, the V gene TRBV9, with D uncertain. Trimming shortened V by 2 bases and J by 2 bases, and 13 bases separated the two germline ends. This CDR3 has 15 amino acids. Germline CDR1 is SGDLS and CDR2 is YYNGEE. The CDR3 spells CASSVDTGRNYGYTF. The CDR3 region has the DNA TGTGCCAGCAGCGTTGACACCGGGAGGAACTATGGCTACACCTTC. Full variable domain (outside the CDR3, taken from reference TRBV9 and TRBJ1-2): DSGVTQTPKHLITATGQRVTLRCSPRSGDLSVYWYQQSLDQGLQFLIQYYNGEERAKGNILERFSAQQFPDLHSELNLSSLELGDSALYFCASSVDTGRNYGYTFGSGTRLTVV.

This clone was seen once. The chain recombines TRBV24-1 with TRBJ1-5; 7 bases map to TRBD1. This CDR3 has 16 amino acids. Germline V lookup: CDR1 KGHDR, CDR2 SFDVKD. The J segment lost 4 bases and the V segment lost 2 bases, leaving 7 bases of the junction unmatched. The CDR3 region has the DNA TGTGCCACCAGTGATTCGCCCGGGACAGAGAATCAGCCCCAGCATTTT. It translates to CATSDSPGTENQPQHF.

The chain has TRBV6-5 and TRBJ1-2, with D possibly matching TRBD1 (5 bases). The ends were cut back, 0 bases at V and 8 bases at J, with 10 bases in the middle. Germline V gene sequence: CDR1 MNHEY, CDR2 SVGAGI. This CDR3 has 13 residues. For the CDR3, the DNA is TGTGCCAGCAGTTACTCGAGGGACGGCGGCTACACCTTC. Its protein is CASSYSRDGGYTF.

CDR3 amino acids: CASGSQGVDEKLFF. In DNA form, the CDR3 reads TGCGCCAGCGGATCACAGGGGGTTGACGAAAAACTGTTTTTT. V usage is TRBV5-1 and J usage is TRBJ1-4; 8 bases agree with TRBD1. CDR1 and CDR2 from the germline V gene are SGHRS and YFSETQ. This CDR3 has 14 amino acids. J gave up 8 bases and V 7 bases, and 10 bases lay outside the gene matches. Filled out from reference TRBV5-1 and TRBJ1-4, the complete variable domain reads KAGVTQTPRYLIKTRGQQVTLSCSPISGHRSVSWYQQTPGQGLQFLFEYFSETQRNKGNFPGRFSGRQFSNSRSEMNVSTLELGDSALYLCASGSQGVDEKLFFGSGTQLSVL.

The V and J genes are TRBV19 and TRBJ1-2, with D maybe TRBD1 (5 bases). Germline V CDR1 and CDR2: LNHDA, SQIVND (reference sequence). Trimming removed 9 bases at V and 6 bases at J, with 17 bases between. The CDR3 length is 13 residues. This CDR3 reads CASSRGLGDGYTF. The DNA for the CDR3 is TGTGCCAGCTCTCGGGGGTTAGGGGATGGCTACACCTTC.

J is TRBJ1-1 and V is TRBV4-3; D may be TRBD1 (5 bases). The length of the CDR3 is 16 residues. V dropped 4 bases and J dropped 0 bases, with 15 bases sitting between them. Germline CDR1 and CDR2: LGHNA and YSLEER. The CDR3 nucleotides read TGCGCCAGCAGCCCATCCTCAGGGTCCCTGAACACTGAAGCTTTCTTT. This codes for CASSPSSGSLNTEAFF.

The chain couples TRBV24-1 to TRBJ1-6; the D is unclear. This CDR3 spans 12 amino acids. V was cut by 9 bases and J by 14 bases, with 16 bases left in between. Germline CDR1 KGHDR, CDR2 SFDVKD. The CDR3: CATYPGPPALHF. The CDR3 DNA follows: TGTGCCACCTATCCGGGCCCCCCTGCCCTCCACTTT.

This rearrangement joins TRBV9 to TRBJ1-4; D is uncertain. The CDR3 extends over 14 amino acids. V dropped 0 bases and J dropped 7 bases, with 10 bases sitting between them. CDR1 and CDR2 (germline): SGDLS, YYNGEE. The CDR3 protein is CASSVEETGEKLFF. The CDR3, as DNA: TGTGCCAGCAGCGTAGAGGAAACGGGTGAAAAACTGTTTTTT.

The rearrangement links TRBV6-5 to TRBJ2-1; the match to TRBD2 covers 15 bases. This CDR3 is built from 15 residues. Germline CDR1 and CDR2: MNHEY and SVGAGI. Trimming took 6 bases from V and 10 from J; bases not matched to a gene: 7. The CDR3 DNA reads as TGTGCCAGCAGACGGACTAGCGGGGGGGTAACGGAGCAGTTCTTC. This gives the protein CASRRTSGGVTEQFF.

The V and J genes are TRBV13 and TRBJ2-5, with D perhaps matching TRBD1 (6 bases). CDR3 size: 15 residues. V lost 1 base, J lost 5 bases, and 14 bases lay in between. Per the germline V gene, CDR1 is PRHDT and CDR2 is FYEKMQ (reference sequence). CDR3 residues: CASSLAGHPHETQYF. CDR3 nucleotides: TGTGCCAGCAGCTTAGCGGGACATCCGCATGAGACCCAGTACTTC.

The sample holds a few counts of this clone. This chain links TRBV3-1 (or the pseudogene TRBV3-2) with TRBJ1-5; D not certain. Germline loops: CDR1 LGHDT, CDR2 YNNKEL (reference sequence). The CDR3 totals 13 residues. Trimming took off 0 bases at V and 6 bases at J, with 6 bases between the two ends. The CDR3 region is CASSQDLSQPQHF. The CDR3, as DNA: TGTGCCAGCAGCCAAGATCTCAGTCAGCCCCAGCATTTT.

The chain carries TRBV6-2 or TRBV6-3 and TRBJ2-7, with 7 nucleotides matching TRBD2. Trimming at V came to 0 bases and at J to 0 bases, leaving 5 bases not matched to a gene. CDR3 length equals 16 residues. The germline gives CDR1 MNHEY, CDR2 SVGEGT. This CDR3 reads CASSYSPSGTSYEQYF. In DNA form, the CDR3 reads TGTGCCAGCAGTTACTCTCCTAGCGGTACCTCCTACGAGCAGTACTTC.